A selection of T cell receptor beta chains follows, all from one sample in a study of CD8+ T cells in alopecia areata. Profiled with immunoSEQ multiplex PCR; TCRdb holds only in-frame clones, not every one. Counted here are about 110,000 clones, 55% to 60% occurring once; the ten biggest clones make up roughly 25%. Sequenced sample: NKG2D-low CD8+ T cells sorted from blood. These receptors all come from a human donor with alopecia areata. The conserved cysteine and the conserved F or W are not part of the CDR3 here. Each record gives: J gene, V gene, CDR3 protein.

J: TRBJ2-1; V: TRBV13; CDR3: ASSPIHDGITNEQF
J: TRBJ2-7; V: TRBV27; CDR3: ASSFGDGAYEQY
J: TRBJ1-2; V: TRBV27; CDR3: ASSGTANYGYT
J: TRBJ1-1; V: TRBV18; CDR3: ASSDESGDHEAF
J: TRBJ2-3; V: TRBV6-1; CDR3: ASMEWSGSTDTQY
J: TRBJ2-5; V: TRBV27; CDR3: ASSTLGTGDFGTQY
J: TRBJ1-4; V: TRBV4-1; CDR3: ASSLRVRGEKLF
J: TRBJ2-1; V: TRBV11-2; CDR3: ASSLGGDEQF
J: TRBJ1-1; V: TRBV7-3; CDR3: ASSVYRATNTEAF
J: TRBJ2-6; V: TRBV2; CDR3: ASMNRDRRSGANVLT
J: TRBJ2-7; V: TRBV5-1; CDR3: ASGRTGIGQY
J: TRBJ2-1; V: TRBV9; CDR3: ASGGQNSYNEQF
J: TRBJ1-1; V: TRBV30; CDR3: AWRPNTEAF
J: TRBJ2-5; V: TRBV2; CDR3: ASRIAGEETQY
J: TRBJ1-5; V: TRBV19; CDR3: ASRTGTGGNQPQH
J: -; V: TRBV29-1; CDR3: SVEDPREDSYEQY
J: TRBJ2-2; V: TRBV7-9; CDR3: ASSPFGELF
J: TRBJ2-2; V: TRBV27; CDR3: ASSDLSGTGELF
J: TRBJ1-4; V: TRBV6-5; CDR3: ASTGGEKLF
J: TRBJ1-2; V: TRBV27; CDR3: ASSLSRTTYGYT
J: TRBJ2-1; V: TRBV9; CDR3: ASSDTSGRGNEQF
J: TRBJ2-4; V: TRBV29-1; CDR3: SVVRTGDIQY
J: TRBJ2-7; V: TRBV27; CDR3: ASSFQTGASYEQY
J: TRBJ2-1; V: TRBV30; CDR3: AWTGSNEQF
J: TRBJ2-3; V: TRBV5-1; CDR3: ASSTPGQGITDTQY
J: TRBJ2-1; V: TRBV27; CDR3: ASSLIGKESF
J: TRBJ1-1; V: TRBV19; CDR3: ASKTGAEAF
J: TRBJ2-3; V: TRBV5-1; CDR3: ASSLSSSETITTDTQY
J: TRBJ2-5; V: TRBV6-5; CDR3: ASSYSGQGKTQY
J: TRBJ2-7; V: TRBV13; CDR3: ASSPPGQGSYEQY
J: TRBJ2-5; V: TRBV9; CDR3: ASSVGDFRVETQY
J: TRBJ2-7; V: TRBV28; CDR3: ASSFKGVLDEQY
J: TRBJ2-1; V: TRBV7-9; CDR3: ASSSRGELNEQF
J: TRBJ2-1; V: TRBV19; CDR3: ASREYNEQF
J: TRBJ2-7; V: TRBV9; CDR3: ASSVGWTGDEQY
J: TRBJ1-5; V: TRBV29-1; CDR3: SVTTGNSNQPQH
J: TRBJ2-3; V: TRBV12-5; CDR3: ASGDRGLVDTQY